This T cell receptor beta chain was identified in a study of beta chain features in type 1 diabetes. Germline CDR1 is SGHTA and CDR2 is FQGNSA. This CDR3 has 15 residues. V shed 5 bases and J 10 bases; nucleotides not matched to a gene: 8. Expressed TCRB transcripts were sequenced, since all the RNA that had been isolated was reverse transcribed. Libraries were prepared by immunoSEQ multiplex PCR; TCRdb keeps only in-frame clonotypes and omits some of them. The table lists about 300,000 clones, about 7.8% of them singletons, with approximately 1% in the top ten. Source material: central memory CD4+ T cells from blood. J is TRBJ1-6 and V is TRBV7-2; 10 nucleotides align to TRBD1. This TCR was sampled from a woman under 30 in good health. The CDR3 DNA sequence: TGTGCCAGCAGCCCCCGGACAGGGGGAAAATCACCCCTCCACTTT. Protein: CASSPRTGGKSPLHF.